This record looks at one T cell receptor beta chain sequence and its context. Its antigen is still unknown. This CDR3 has 14 amino acids. Germline CDR1 is GTSNPN and CDR2 is SVGIG (reference sequence). V lost 2 bases and J lost 7; bases outside the gene matches: 7. Under the authors' procedure: Out-of-frame sequences were removed, leaving 2 million to 2.5 million distinct TCRbeta sequences. Here immunoSEQ multiplex PCR was the method, and the copy in TCRdb shows in-frame clones only, minus some. Clone size and the V and J calls come from that table; the DNA yielded D and trimming. The repertoire holds about 56,000 clones, with about 80% as singletons. The sort gate was single viable CD3+CD4+CD8-CD45RO+ cells for memory CD4+ T cells. This sample is drawn from a study of memory CD4+ T cells and cytomegalovirus serostatus. Study-wide points: CMV serostatus prediction reached median AUC around 0.94, or 0.89 with US-trained model. The CMV-associated TCR signature appears largely within the CD4+ memory repertoire.

The clonotype originates from an adult in good health and CMV-seronegative. The V gene is TRBV30, the J gene TRBJ1-5; 8 positions match TRBD1. Sample: memory CD4+ T cells from blood. The CDR3 coding sequence is TGTGCCTGGAGTCCGGGACAGGCTTCCCAGCCCCAGCATTTT. Translating it yields CAWSPGQASQPQHF.